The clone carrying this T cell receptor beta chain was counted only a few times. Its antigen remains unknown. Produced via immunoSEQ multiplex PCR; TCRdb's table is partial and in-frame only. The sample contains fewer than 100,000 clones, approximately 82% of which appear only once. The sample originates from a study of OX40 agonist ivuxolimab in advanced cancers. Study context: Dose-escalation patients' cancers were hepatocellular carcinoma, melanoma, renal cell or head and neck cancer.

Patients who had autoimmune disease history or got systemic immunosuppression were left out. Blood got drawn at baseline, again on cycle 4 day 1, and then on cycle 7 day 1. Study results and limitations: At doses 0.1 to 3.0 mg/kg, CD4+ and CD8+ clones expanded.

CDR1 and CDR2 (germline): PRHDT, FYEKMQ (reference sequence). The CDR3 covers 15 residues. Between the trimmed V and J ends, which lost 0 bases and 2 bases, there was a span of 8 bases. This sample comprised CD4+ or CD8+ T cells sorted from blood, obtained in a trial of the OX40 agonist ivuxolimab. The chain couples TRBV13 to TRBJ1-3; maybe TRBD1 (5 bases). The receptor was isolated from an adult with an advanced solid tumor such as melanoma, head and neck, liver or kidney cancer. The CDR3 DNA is TGTGCCAGCAGCTTAGGGGGGGTCCCTGGAAACACCATATATTTT. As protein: CASSLGGVPGNTIYF. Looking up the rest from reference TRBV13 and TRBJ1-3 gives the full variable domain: AAGVIQSPRHLIKEKRETATLKCYPIPRHDTVYWYQQGPGQDPQFLISFYEKMQSDKGSIPDRFSAQQFSDYHSELNMSSLELGDSALYFCASSLGGVPGNTIYFGEGSWLTVV.